These T cell receptor beta chains were read from a single sample in a study of siplizumab effects on memory and regulatory T cells. Their antigen targets remain unknown. Method: immunoSEQ multiplex PCR; TCRdb's copy keeps in-frame clones and lacks some. The sample shows about 14,000 clones, about 46% of them seen only once. The material sequenced was CFSE-low (dividing) CD4+ T cells sorted from an allogeneic mixed lymphocyte reaction. The receptors come from a human donor in good health; the cells came from an allogeneic mixed lymphocyte reaction. The CDR3 runs from the conserved cysteine through the conserved F or W. A D gene is named only where the DNA matches it firmly. Clone size is not always given. Where it is, it says once, few, many or a class for expanded clones.

14 TRBJ2-1 TRBD2 TRBV7-8 - CASKKREGYNEQFF TGTGCCAGCAAGAAGCGGGAGGGTTACAATGAGCAGTTCTTC
17 TRBJ2-4 TRBD2 TRBV5-8 few CASSSRPGRGGENIQYF TGTGCCAGCAGCTCCCGCCCCGGGCGGGGGGGGGAAAACATTCAGTACTTC
17 TRBJ1-1 - TRBV11-2 - CASSLVRGGLGSTEAFF TGTGCCAGCAGCTTAGTTAGGGGGGGGCTGGGGAGCACTGAAGCTTTCTTT
13 TRBJ2-3 - TRBV6-5 - CASRTPGPDTQYF TGTGCCAGCAGGACCCCGGGGCCAGATACGCAGTATTTT
15 TRBJ1-1 TRBD1 TRBV6-1 - CASSRPGQGSTEAFF TGTGCCAGCAGTCGGCCGGGACAGGGGAGCACTGAAGCTTTCTTT
15 TRBJ1-5 TRBD1 TRBV15 - CATSPGGLHNQPQHF TGTGCCACCAGCCCAGGGGGCTTACACAATCAGCCCCAGCATTTT
13 TRBJ1-2 - TRBV2 - CASSNYRVYGYTF TGTGCCAGCAGCAACTACAGGGTCTATGGCTACACCTTC
18 TRBJ2-7 TRBD2 TRBV7-6 - CASSLSIAGGRGSYEQYF TGTGCCAGCAGCTTATCCATAGCGGGAGGACGGGGGTCCTACGAGCAGTACTTC
11 TRBJ1-2 - TRBV28 - CASSPHIGYTF TGTGCCAGCAGTCCCCACATCGGCTACACCTTC
15 TRBJ2-2 TRBD1 TRBV5-1 - CASSPDRGGTGELFF TGCGCCAGCAGCCCGGACAGGGGGGGCACCGGGGAGCTGTTTTTT
16 TRBJ2-1 TRBD2 TRBV6-5 - CASSYSTSGALNEQFF TGTGCCAGCAGTTATTCTACTAGCGGGGCTCTCAATGAGCAGTTCTTC
13 TRBJ2-5 TRBD1 TRBV6-5 few CASSYLTGGDQYF TGTGCCAGCAGTTACCTCACAGGGGGCGACCAGTACTTC
13 TRBJ2-7 - TRBV9 - CASSYWDLGEQYF TGTGCCAGCAGCTATTGGGATTTGGGAGAGCAGTACTTC
12 TRBJ2-7 - TRBV13 - CASGRGIYEQYF TGTGCCAGCGGGAGAGGAATCTACGAGCAGTACTTC
14 TRBJ1-1 TRBD1 TRBV9 - CASSAGGAGTEAFF TGTGCCAGCAGCGCAGGGGGCGCGGGCACTGAAGCTTTCTTT
13 TRBJ2-3 - TRBV11-2 - CASSPLFPDTQYF TGTGCCAGCAGCCCTCTGTTCCCAGATACGCAGTATTTT
14 TRBJ2-2 - TRBV13 - CASKQWGSGGELFF TGTGCCAGCAAACAGTGGGGGTCAGGCGGGGAGCTGTTTTTT
18 TRBJ2-1 TRBD2 TRBV12-5 - CASGSTLNAGGLYDEQFF TGTGCTAGTGGTTCCACACTAAACGCGGGAGGGTTGTATGATGAGCAGTTCTTC
18 TRBJ1-1 - TRBV4-1 few CASSQGPLGRRVRTEAFF TGCGCCAGCAGCCAAGGGCCCTTGGGGCGCAGGGTGAGAACTGAAGCTTTCTTT
16 TRBJ2-4 - TRBV18 once CASSPSARGTKNIQYF TGTGCCAGCTCACCCTCTGCCAGGGGTACCAAAAACATTCAGTACTTC
13 TRBJ1-5 - TRBV6-1 - CASTEGGEQPQHF TGTGCCAGCACGGAAGGGGGGGAACAGCCCCAGCATTTT
12 TRBJ1-2 - TRBV6-5 few CASMGNTYGYTF TGTGCCAGCATGGGCAACACCTATGGCTACACCTTC
14 TRBJ1-5 - TRBV18 medium-sized CASSPIDSNQPQHF TGTGCCAGCTCACCGATAGATAGCAATCAGCCCCAGCATTTT
14 TRBJ1-2 - TRBV2 few CASNIDSSGYGYTF TGTGCCAGCAATATTGACAGTTCCGGCTATGGCTACACCTTC
12 TRBJ1-2 TRBD1 TRBV6-5 once CASRRDRGGYTF TGTGCCAGCAGGCGGGACAGGGGAGGCTACACCTTC
13 TRBJ2-7 - TRBV7-3 - CASSSSPGYEQYF TGTGCCAGCAGCTCCTCTCCGGGCTACGAGCAGTACTTC
15 TRBJ2-1 TRBD2 TRBV7-2 few CASSSSGTPYNEQFF TGTGCCAGCAGCAGTAGCGGGACTCCCTACAATGAGCAGTTCTTC
14 TRBJ1-4 - TRBV2 - CASSEWQRFEKLFF TGTGCCAGCAGTGAGTGGCAGAGATTTGAAAAACTGTTTTTT
14 TRBJ2-3 - TRBV11-2 once CASSWGQVTDTQYF TGTGCCAGCAGCTGGGGACAAGTAACAGATACGCAGTATTTT
14 TRBJ1-1 - TRBV7-9 once CASSLVGGPGEAFF TGTGCCAGCAGCTTAGTCGGGGGGCCGGGTGAAGCTTTCTTT
16 TRBJ1-6 TRBD1 TRBV5-1 - CASSLSGQVYNSPLHF TGCGCCAGCAGCTTGTCGGGACAGGTTTATAATTCACCCCTCCACTTT
14 TRBJ2-6 - TRBV27 - CASSGRAGANVLTF TGTGCCAGCAGTGGAAGAGCTGGGGCCAACGTCCTGACTTTC
17 TRBJ1-1 TRBD1 TRBV5-6 - CASSLDRGLEGVPEAFF TGTGCCAGCAGCTTGGACAGGGGGCTAGAGGGAGTCCCTGAAGCTTTCTTT
16 TRBJ1-1 TRBD1 TRBV7-2 - CASSLLGTGLNTEAFF TGTGCCAGCAGCTTGCTTGGGACAGGGTTGAACACTGAAGCTTTCTTT
13 TRBJ2-5 - TRBV6-1 - CASSEAGKQTQYF TGTGCCAGCAGTGAGGCAGGGAAACAGACCCAGTACTTC
15 TRBJ2-1 - TRBV6-5 - CASSYPMGGEDEQFF TGTGCCAGCAGTTACCCCATGGGGGGTGAGGATGAGCAGTTCTTC
15 TRBJ2-3 - TRBV6-6 few CASSYGTAGSDTQYF TGTGCCAGCAGTTACGGGACAGCGGGTTCAGATACGCAGTATTTT
15 TRBJ1-3 - TRBV7-2 - CASSPGRSSGNTIYF TGTGCCAGCAGCCCAGGGAGGTCGTCTGGAAACACCATATATTTT
15 TRBJ2-2 TRBD1 TRBV2 - CASSRQGAQTGELFF TGTGCCAGCAGTCGACAGGGGGCTCAAACCGGGGAGCTGTTTTTT
11 TRBJ1-3 - TRBV10-3 medium-sized CAIQYGNTIYF TGTGCCATTCAATATGGAAACACCATATATTTT
13 TRBJ1-2 - TRBV6-6 medium-sized CASSPGSNYGYTF TGTGCCAGCAGTCCGGGTAGTAACTATGGCTACACCTTC
14 TRBJ1-5 TRBD1 TRBV2 few CASSGQGAFQPQHF TGTGCCAGCAGTGGGCAGGGGGCTTTCCAGCCCCAGCATTTT